The clone carrying this TCR beta chain was recorded at least ten times. Its antigen is not known. V lost 4 bases and J 6 bases, leaving 8 bases between the germline ends. The CDR3 extends over 12 amino acids. CDR1 is SEHNR and CDR2 is FQNEAQ in the germline V gene (reference sequence). This entry belongs to a study of early T cells in non-severe SARS-CoV-2 infection. TCRdb reprocessed the 5' RACE reads with MiXCR, giving one entry per CDR3 protein. Of 75,000 to 100,000 distinct CDR3 sequences in the sample, roughly 17% were seen once. Overall study findings and caveats: VDJdb-based matching was biased toward anti-spike CD8 responses and missed private and CD4 specificities.

The sequenced sample was whole blood. The TCR comes from an adult who was a healthcare worker with PCR-confirmed SARS-CoV-2 infection or an uninfected control (not recorded which). The chain is built from TRBV7-9 and TRBJ2-3; D is unresolved. CDR3 sequence: CASSSPADTQYF. The CDR3 DNA follows: TGTGCCAGCAGCTCCCCCGCCGATACGCAGTATTTT.